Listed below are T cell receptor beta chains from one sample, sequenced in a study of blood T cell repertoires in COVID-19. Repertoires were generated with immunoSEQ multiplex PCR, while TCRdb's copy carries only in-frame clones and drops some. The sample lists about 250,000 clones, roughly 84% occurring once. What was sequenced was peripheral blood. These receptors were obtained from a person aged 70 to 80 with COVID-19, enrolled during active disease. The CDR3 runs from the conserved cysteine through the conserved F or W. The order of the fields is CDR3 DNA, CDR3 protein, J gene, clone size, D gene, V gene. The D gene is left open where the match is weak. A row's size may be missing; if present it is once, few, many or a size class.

CDR3 DNA: TGTGCCAGCAGTGCTAGGGGTAAGACAGATACGCAGTATTTT
CDR3 protein: CASSARGKTDTQYF
J gene: TRBJ2-3
clone size: NA
D gene: NA
V gene: TRBV27

CDR3 DNA: TGTGCCAGCAGTTTGAAAGGGGGTAGCGAGCAGTACTTC
CDR3 protein: CASSLKGGSEQYF
J gene: TRBJ2-7
clone size: once
D gene: NA
V gene: TRBV12-3/TRBV12-4

CDR3 DNA: TGTGCCAGCAGTTCAGGGGACTCCTATAATTCACCCCTCCACTTT
CDR3 protein: CASSSGDSYNSPLHF
J gene: TRBJ1-6
clone size: NA
D gene: NA
V gene: TRBV5-5

CDR3 DNA: TGTGCCAGCAGGAGTGGGGCCAGGGATAGCTATGGCTACACCTTC
CDR3 protein: CASRSGARDSYGYTF
J gene: TRBJ1-2
clone size: NA
D gene: NA
V gene: TRBV5-4

CDR3 DNA: TGTGCCATCAAGGGGGACAACGATAATGAAAAACTGTTTTTT
CDR3 protein: CAIKGDNDNEKLFF
J gene: TRBJ1-4
clone size: NA
D gene: NA
V gene: TRBV10-3

CDR3 DNA: TGTGCCAGCAGCTTTGAGGGGGGGAATCAGCCCCAGCATTTT
CDR3 protein: CASSFEGGNQPQHF
J gene: TRBJ1-5
clone size: NA
D gene: NA
V gene: TRBV5-4

CDR3 DNA: TGTGCCACCATCAGCTCCTACAATGAGCAGTTCTTC
CDR3 protein: CATISSYNEQFF
J gene: TRBJ2-1
clone size: NA
D gene: NA
V gene: TRBV27

CDR3 DNA: TGTGCCAGCAGTTTATCGGGGGCTTGGGGACAGCCCCAGCATTTT
CDR3 protein: CASSLSGAWGQPQHF
J gene: TRBJ1-5
clone size: NA
D gene: NA
V gene: TRBV27

CDR3 DNA: TGTGCCAGTAGTACCTCTGGACAGGGGGCGTCTGAAGCTTTCTTT
CDR3 protein: CASSTSGQGASEAFF
J gene: TRBJ1-1
clone size: many
D gene: TRBD1
V gene: TRBV19

CDR3 DNA: TGCAGCGTTGGATTTTTAGGGGCCGCCGGGGAGCTGTTTTTT
CDR3 protein: CSVGFLGAAGELFF
J gene: TRBJ2-2
clone size: NA
D gene: NA
V gene: TRBV29-1

CDR3 DNA: TGTGCCAGCACCACGACAGGGCCCTATAATTCACCCCTCCACTTT
CDR3 protein: CASTTTGPYNSPLHF
J gene: TRBJ1-6
clone size: NA
D gene: TRBD1
V gene: TRBV28

CDR3 DNA: TGTGCCAGCAGTGACCACAGCACCCAGCCCCAGCATTTT
CDR3 protein: CASSDHSTQPQHF
J gene: TRBJ1-5
clone size: NA
D gene: NA
V gene: TRBV6-1

CDR3 DNA: TGTGCCAGCAGCTTAGCTAGCGGGGGCCCACACAAGCAAGAGACCCAGTACTTC
CDR3 protein: CASSLASGGPHKQETQYF
J gene: TRBJ2-5
clone size: NA
D gene: TRBD2
V gene: TRBV7-6

CDR3 DNA: TGTGCCAGCGGCTCTGACGAGCAGTACTTC
CDR3 protein: CASGSDEQYF
J gene: TRBJ2-7
clone size: NA
D gene: NA
V gene: TRBV12-3/TRBV12-4

CDR3 DNA: TGTGCCAGCAGTTACCCGGGGGACAGGGGCTCGCCCCAGCATTTT
CDR3 protein: CASSYPGDRGSPQHF
J gene: TRBJ1-5
clone size: NA
D gene: TRBD1
V gene: TRBV6-5

CDR3 DNA: TGTGCCAGCAGTTTCATGAACACTGAAGCTTTCTTT
CDR3 protein: CASSFMNTEAFF
J gene: TRBJ1-1
clone size: NA
D gene: NA
V gene: TRBV3-1/TRBV3-2

CDR3 DNA: TGTGCCAGTATAACACTAGCGAGCACAGATACGCAGTATTTT
CDR3 protein: CASITLASTDTQYF
J gene: TRBJ2-3
clone size: NA
D gene: TRBD2
V gene: TRBV7-9

CDR3 DNA: TGTGCCAGCAGCGTAGCTCCAGGGGGTAACTACGAGCAGTACTTC
CDR3 protein: CASSVAPGGNYEQYF
J gene: TRBJ2-7
clone size: NA
D gene: TRBD1
V gene: TRBV9

CDR3 DNA: TGTGCCAGCAGCCGAGGGACAGGCGCCTTTGAAGCTTTCTTT
CDR3 protein: CASSRGTGAFEAFF
J gene: TRBJ1-1
clone size: NA
D gene: TRBD1
V gene: TRBV3-1/TRBV3-2

CDR3 DNA: TGTGCCAGCAGTGAAGCGAGACAGGGGGCTCTTCTTGGTCAGCCCCAGCATTTT
CDR3 protein: CASSEARQGALLGQPQHF
J gene: TRBJ1-5
clone size: NA
D gene: TRBD1
V gene: TRBV6-1

CDR3 DNA: TGTGCCAGCAGAAGCTCTGCGGCTAATGAAAAACTGTTTTTT
CDR3 protein: CASRSSAANEKLFF
J gene: TRBJ1-4
clone size: NA
D gene: NA
V gene: TRBV6-5

CDR3 DNA: TGCGCCAGCAGCAGCCCAGGGGATACGCAGTATTTT
CDR3 protein: CASSSPGDTQYF
J gene: TRBJ2-3
clone size: NA
D gene: NA
V gene: TRBV5-1

CDR3 DNA: TGTGCCAGTAGTATGGGGGGGCCGCAGCGGGACTACGAGCAGTACTTC
CDR3 protein: CASSMGGPQRDYEQYF
J gene: TRBJ2-7
clone size: NA
D gene: NA
V gene: TRBV19

CDR3 DNA: TGTGCCAGCAGAGAGGGACTAGCGGGGGGGCCGAATGAGCAGTTCTTC
CDR3 protein: CASREGLAGGPNEQFF
J gene: TRBJ2-1
clone size: few
D gene: TRBD2
V gene: TRBV27

CDR3 DNA: TGCGCCAGCAGTGATGGTCGGGGGAGAACGGCTATTTCGGGTTACGAGCAGTACTTC
CDR3 protein: CASSDGRGRTAISGYEQYF
J gene: TRBJ2-7
clone size: few
D gene: NA
V gene: TRBV10-1

CDR3 DNA: TGTGCCAGCAGCTTAAGGGGAGGCACTGAAGCTTTCTTT
CDR3 protein: CASSLRGGTEAFF
J gene: TRBJ1-1
clone size: few
D gene: NA
V gene: TRBV7-2

CDR3 DNA: TGTGCCATCAGTGAAGTACGCGGGAGGACTGAAGCTTTCTTT
CDR3 protein: CAISEVRGRTEAFF
J gene: TRBJ1-1
clone size: NA
D gene: NA
V gene: TRBV10-3

CDR3 DNA: TGCGCCAGCAGCTTGGAGAGACTACCGAACACTGAAGCTTTCTTT
CDR3 protein: CASSLERLPNTEAFF
J gene: TRBJ1-1
clone size: NA
D gene: NA
V gene: TRBV5-1

CDR3 DNA: TGTGCCAGCAGAGGGACAGGGTTAATCAATGAGCAGTTCTTC
CDR3 protein: CASRGTGLINEQFF
J gene: TRBJ2-1
clone size: NA
D gene: TRBD1
V gene: TRBV6-4

CDR3 DNA: TGTGCCAGCAAGGCCGGGAGAGTAAACACCGGGGAGCTGTTTTTT
CDR3 protein: CASKAGRVNTGELFF
J gene: TRBJ2-2
clone size: NA
D gene: NA
V gene: TRBV27

CDR3 DNA: TGTGCCACCGGGCCGGCGGGAGGGAGCTACGAGCAGTACTTC
CDR3 protein: CATGPAGGSYEQYF
J gene: TRBJ2-7
clone size: NA
D gene: TRBD2
V gene: TRBV24-1

CDR3 DNA: TGTGCCAGCAGTTACGGGAGGACCAACACTGAAGCTTTCTTT
CDR3 protein: CASSYGRTNTEAFF
J gene: TRBJ1-1
clone size: NA
D gene: NA
V gene: TRBV6-6

CDR3 DNA: TGTGCCAGTAGTATAGGACTAGTCAGCACAGATACGCAGTATTTT
CDR3 protein: CASSIGLVSTDTQYF
J gene: TRBJ2-3
clone size: NA
D gene: NA
V gene: TRBV19

CDR3 DNA: TGTGCCAGCAGCTTAGAAGAGGGAGTCGCGAACACCGGGGAGCTGTTTTTT
CDR3 protein: CASSLEEGVANTGELFF
J gene: TRBJ2-2
clone size: NA
D gene: NA
V gene: TRBV7-9

CDR3 DNA: TGTGCCAGCAGGTTCTCCCCTAGCAATCAGCCCCAGCATTTT
CDR3 protein: CASRFSPSNQPQHF
J gene: TRBJ1-5
clone size: NA
D gene: NA
V gene: TRBV28